The 15 T cell receptor beta chains below come from one sample, sequenced in a study of CD8 T cells in Susac syndrome. The RNA input was about 0.5 to 1 ug, and it was reverse transcribed with random hexamers. MiXCR, run by TCRdb on the immunoSEQ multiplex PCR reads, gives a single entry per CDR3 protein. This repertoire shows around 280,000 distinct CDR3 sequences, approximately 81% found once; its top ten account for around 0.12%. The sample comprised CD8+ T cells from PBMCs. These receptors all stem from a human donor with multiple sclerosis.

This chain connects TRBV29-1 to TRBJ2-3; TRBD2 agrees at 9 bases. The V and J ends lost 3 bases and 5 bases, in that order; junction bases with no gene match: 9. The CDR3 is 15 residues long. Germline CDR1 SQVTM, CDR2 ANQGSEA. The CDR3 protein is CSVEFRREGGDTQYF. The CDR3 DNA reads TGCAGCGTTGAGTTCCGGCGGGAGGGCGGAGATACGCAGTATTTT.

This chain links TRBV7-3 with TRBJ2-7; 9 positions match TRBD1. From germline, CDR1 is SGHTA and CDR2 FQGTGA. V lost 3 bases, J lost 5 bases, and 8 bases stayed unmatched. The CDR3 is made up of 15 amino acids. CDR3 bases: TGTGCCAGCAGCTTTGATAGACAGGGGGTAGACGAGCAGTACTTC. This sequence encodes CASSFDRQGVDEQYF.

J is TRBJ2-7 and V is TRBV12-3 or TRBV12-4, with D possibly TRBD1 on 7 matching bases. The CDR3 is made up of 16 amino acids. The V and J ends lost 6 bases and 4 bases respectively, with 22 bases between them. CDR3 in DNA: TGTGCCAGCAGCCCCGCCGGGGGACAGCAGATTTACGAGCAGTACTTC. Translation: CASSPAGGQQIYEQYF.

The CDR3 DNA follows: TGTGCCAGGGGGGGAGCGGGAAATAATGAGCAGTTCTTC. It encodes CARGGAGNNEQFF. The V and J genes are TRBV21-1 and TRBJ2-1; the listed D gene, TRBD2, was not tested against the DNA. TRBV21-1 is a known pseudogene. The CDR3 extends over 13 amino acids.

V and J are TRBV30 and TRBJ2-5, with D unresolved. The CDR3 loop spans 14 amino acids. Between the trimmed V and J ends, which lost 5 bases and 3 bases, there was a span of 16 bases. The germline CDR1 and CDR2 sequences are GTSNPN and SVGIG (reference sequence). The CDR3 DNA reads TGTGCCTGGGCCGGCTTCCTTCAGGAAGAGACCCAGTACTTC. Translating it yields CAWAGFLQEETQYF.

The chain is built from TRBV7-9 and TRBJ1-4; 9 bases map to TRBD1. J was trimmed by 6 bases and V by 6 bases; bases with no gene match: 8. CDR1 and CDR2 (germline): SEHNR, FQNEAQ (reference sequence). CDR3 length equals 15 residues. The CDR3, as DNA: TGTGCCAGCAGTGGAATGTGGACAGGGGATGAAAAACTGTTTTTT. Protein product: CASSGMWTGDEKLFF.

V usage is TRBV6-5 and J usage is TRBJ1-1, with 10 bases matching TRBD1. Germline lookup yields CDR1 MNHEY and CDR2 SVGAGI. The CDR3 runs 12 residues. The trim removed 9 bases at V and 4 bases at J, leaving 2 bases unmatched. The DNA for the CDR3 is TGTGCCAGTGGGACAGGGGCCACTGAAGCTTTCTTT. As protein: CASGTGATEAFF.

The chain combines TRBV25-1 with TRBJ2-7; 7 nucleotides match TRBD1. The CDR3 runs to 13 residues. Unmatched junction bases numbered 7, after V lost 6 bases and J lost 5 bases. Germline V CDR1 and CDR2: MGHDK, SYGVNS. CDR3 coding DNA: TGTGCCAGCAGCCTGATAGGGGGCCACGAGCAGTACTTC. It is translated as CASSLIGGHEQYF.

This chain uses TRBV27 with TRBJ1-4; a weak D match, TRBD1 (5 bases). The CDR3 covers 14 residues. Trimming took off 3 bases at V and 5 bases at J, with 10 bases between the two ends. Germline V CDR1 and CDR2: MNHEY, SMNVEV (reference sequence). CDR3 sequence: CASSLGPTNEKLFF. The CDR3 DNA sequence: TGTGCCAGCAGTTTGGGGCCGACAAATGAAAAACTGTTTTTT. Supplemented by reference TRBV27 and TRBJ1-4, the full variable domain reads EAQVTQNPRYLITVTGKKLTVTCSQNMNHEYMSWYRQDPGLGLRQIYYSMNVEVTDKGDVPEGYKVSRKEKRNFPLILESPSPNQTSLYFCASSLGPTNEKLFFGSGTQLSVL.

J is TRBJ2-7 and V is TRBV30; D perhaps matches TRBD2 (5 bases). Germline V lookup: CDR1 GTSNPN, CDR2 SVGIG (reference sequence). This CDR3 comprises 14 residues. The V end was cut by 2 bases, the J end by 2 bases, with 13 bases between. The CDR3 DNA reads TGTGCCTGGAGTCCTGGGGAGCGGACCTACGAGCAGTACTTC. Its translation: CAWSPGERTYEQYF.

The genes are TRBV24-1 and TRBJ2-2, with 10 bases identical to TRBD1. The CDR3 runs to 17 residues. Looked up from germline, CDR1 is KGHDR and CDR2 is SFDVKD. V lost 1 base to trimming and J lost 5 bases; unmatched junction nucleotides: 6. The CDR3: CATSDFGTGVGTGELFF. CDR3 sequence (DNA): TGTGCCACCAGTGATTTCGGGACAGGGGTAGGAACCGGGGAGCTGTTTTTT.

The chain joins TRBV19 to TRBJ1-6; D not resolved. Germline values: CDR1 LNHDA, CDR2 SQIVND (reference sequence). V was pared by 6 bases and J by 12 bases, with 12 bases between. The CDR3 runs 12 residues. The CDR3 region is CASSVERVPLHF. As DNA, the CDR3 is TGTGCCAGTAGCGTGGAAAGGGTACCCCTCCACTTT.

This clonotype has more than one count but fewer than ten. The chain couples TRBV6-1 to TRBJ2-7, with 9 bases that match TRBD2. Germline V CDR1 and CDR2: MNHNS, SASEGT. CDR3 length: 17 residues. J gave up 1 base and V 5 bases, and 12 bases lay outside the gene matches. The DNA for the CDR3 is TGTGCCAGCAGTCTAAAGGGGTTCCTAGCGGGATCCTACGAGCAGTACTTC. Its protein is CASSLKGFLAGSYEQYF.

This rearrangement joins TRBV27 to TRBJ2-3, with D unclear. The CDR3 covers 14 residues. Trimming stripped 1 base from V and 2 bases from J, with 7 bases between. Germline CDR1 and CDR2: MNHEY and SMNVEV (reference sequence). The CDR3 bases are TGTGCCAGCAGTTTATACAGTTACACAGATACGCAGTATTTT. This sequence encodes CASSLYSYTDTQYF.

CDR3 sequence reads: CSVEGETSTEQYF. CDR3 DNA: TGCAGCGTTGAAGGTGAGACTAGCACCGAGCAGTACTTC. The V call is TRBV29-1, the J call TRBJ2-7, with TRBD2 matching over 7 bases. The CDR3 runs 13 residues. J lost 6 bases, V lost 1 base, and 6 bases had no gene match. Germline V gives CDR1 SQVTM, CDR2 ANQGSEA.